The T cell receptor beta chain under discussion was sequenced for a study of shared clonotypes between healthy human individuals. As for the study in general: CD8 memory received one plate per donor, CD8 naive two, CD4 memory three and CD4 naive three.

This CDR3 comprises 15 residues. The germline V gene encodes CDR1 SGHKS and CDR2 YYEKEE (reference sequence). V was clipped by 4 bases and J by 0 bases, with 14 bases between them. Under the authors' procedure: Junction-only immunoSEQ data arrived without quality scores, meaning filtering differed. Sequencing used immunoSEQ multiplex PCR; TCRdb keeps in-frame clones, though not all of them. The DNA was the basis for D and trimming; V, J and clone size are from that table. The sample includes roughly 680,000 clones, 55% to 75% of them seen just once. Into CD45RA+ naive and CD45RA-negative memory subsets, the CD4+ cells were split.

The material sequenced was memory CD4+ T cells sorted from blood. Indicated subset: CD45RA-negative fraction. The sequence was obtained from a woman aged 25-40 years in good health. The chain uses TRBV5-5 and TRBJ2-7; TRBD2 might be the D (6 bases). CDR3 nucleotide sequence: TGTGCCAGCAGCCCCCGGAGGGCCAGCTCCTACGAGCAGTACTTC. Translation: CASSPRRASSYEQYF.